This T cell receptor (beta chain) stems from a study of cytomegalovirus exposure and HLA in healthy donors. Study-wide results and limits: Later analysis demonstrated an association between a missense DCLRE1C variant and TCR beta V- and J-gene trimming.

This CDR3 has 15 amino acids. Germline CDR1 and CDR2: MGHRA and YSYEKL. V lost 0 bases, J lost 3 bases, and 2 bases stayed unmatched. PCR involved 60 Vbeta and 13 Jbeta primers. Repertoires were generated with immunoSEQ multiplex PCR, while TCRdb's copy carries only in-frame clones and drops some. This sample's clone table lists roughly 76,000 clones. Comment on this clone: As yet, its antigen is unknown.

This TCR derives from a female donor in good health and CMV-seropositive. Sample: PBMCs. The chain recombines TRBV4-1 with TRBJ2-1; 7 nucleotides line up with TRBD2. This chain's CDR3 is CASSQESGGYNEQFF. CDR3 coding DNA: TGCGCCAGCAGCCAAGAGTCGGGGGGCTACAATGAGCAGTTCTTC.